One T cell receptor beta chain is described in this entry. Naive CD8 cells were CD45RO-negative, positively selected for CCR7, excluding terminally differentiated effector memory CD45RA+ cells. The CDR3 extends over 15 amino acids. In germline, CDR1 is SGHNT, CDR2 YENEEA. J lost 1 base, V lost 4 bases, and 3 bases had no gene match. This sample stems from a study of shared clonotypes between healthy human individuals. In the study overall: Donors had three CD4 naive, three CD4 memory, two CD8 naive and one CD8 memory plate apiece.

Clones were sequenced by immunoSEQ multiplex PCR, and TCRdb holds only the in-frame ones, with some missing. Among some 2,100,000 clones listed, approximately 94% were seen once. The receptor's source is a man between 18 and 29 years old in good health. Some clones in this sample may be carry-over from other donors' samples. The sequencing input was naive CD8+ T cells from PBMCs. The V and J genes are TRBV11-3 and TRBJ2-2, with 7 nucleotides matching TRBD1. The CDR3 loop is CASSSYRGNTGELFF. CDR3 sequence (DNA): TGTGCCAGCAGCTCCTACAGGGGGAACACCGGGGAGCTGTTTTTT.